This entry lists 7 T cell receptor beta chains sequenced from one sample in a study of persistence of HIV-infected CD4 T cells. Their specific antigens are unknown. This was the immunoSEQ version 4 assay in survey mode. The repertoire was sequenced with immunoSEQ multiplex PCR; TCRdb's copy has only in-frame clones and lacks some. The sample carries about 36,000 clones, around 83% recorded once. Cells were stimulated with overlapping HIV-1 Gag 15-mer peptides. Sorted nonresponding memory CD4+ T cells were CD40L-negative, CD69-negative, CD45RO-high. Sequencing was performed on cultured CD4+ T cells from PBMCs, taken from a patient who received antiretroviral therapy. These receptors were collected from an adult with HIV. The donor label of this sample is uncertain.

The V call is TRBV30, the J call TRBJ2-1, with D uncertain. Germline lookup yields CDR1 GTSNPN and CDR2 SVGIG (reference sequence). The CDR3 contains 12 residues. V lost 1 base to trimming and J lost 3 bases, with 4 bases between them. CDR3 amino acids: CAWSASYNEQFF. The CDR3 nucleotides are TGTGCCTGGAGTGCGAGCTACAATGAGCAGTTCTTC.

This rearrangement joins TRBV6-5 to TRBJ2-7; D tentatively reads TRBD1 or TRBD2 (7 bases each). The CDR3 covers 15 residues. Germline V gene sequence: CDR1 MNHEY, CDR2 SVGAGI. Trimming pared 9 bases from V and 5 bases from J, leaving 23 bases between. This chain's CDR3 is CASTEAGRGLNEQYV. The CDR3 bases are TGTGCCAGTACCGAAGCGGGAAGGGGGCTAAACGAGCAGTACGTC.

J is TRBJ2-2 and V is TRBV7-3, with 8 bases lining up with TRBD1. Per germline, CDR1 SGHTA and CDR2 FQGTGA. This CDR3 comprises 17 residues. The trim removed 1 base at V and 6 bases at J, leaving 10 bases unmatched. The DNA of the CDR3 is TGTGCCAGCAGCTTAAAATCCGGACAGGGAACGTCCGGGGAGCTGTTTTTT. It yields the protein CASSLKSGQGTSGELFF.

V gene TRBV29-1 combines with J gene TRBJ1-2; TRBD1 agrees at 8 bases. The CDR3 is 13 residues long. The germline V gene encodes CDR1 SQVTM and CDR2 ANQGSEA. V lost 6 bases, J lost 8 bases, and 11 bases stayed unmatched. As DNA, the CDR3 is TGCAGCGTGACAGGGGCCGGACCGAAGGGCTACACCTTC. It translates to CSVTGAGPKGYTF.

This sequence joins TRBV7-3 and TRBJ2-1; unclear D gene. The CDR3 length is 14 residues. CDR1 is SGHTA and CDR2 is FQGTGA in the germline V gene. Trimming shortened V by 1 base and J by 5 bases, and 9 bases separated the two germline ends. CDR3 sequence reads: CASSLNSPNNEQFF. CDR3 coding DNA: TGTGCCAGCAGCTTAAATTCCCCAAACAATGAGCAGTTCTTC.

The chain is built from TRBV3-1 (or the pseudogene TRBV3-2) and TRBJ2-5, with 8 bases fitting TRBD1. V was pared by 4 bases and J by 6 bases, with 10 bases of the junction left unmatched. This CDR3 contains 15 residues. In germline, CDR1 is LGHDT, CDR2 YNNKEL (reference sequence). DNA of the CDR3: TGTGCCAGCAGCCTAAATACCGACAGGGGTCAGACCCAGTACTTC. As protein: CASSLNTDRGQTQYF.

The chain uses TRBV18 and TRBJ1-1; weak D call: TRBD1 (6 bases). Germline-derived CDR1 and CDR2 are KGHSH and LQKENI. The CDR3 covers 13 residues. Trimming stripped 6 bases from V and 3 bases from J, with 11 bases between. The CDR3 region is CASSPRTDTEAFF. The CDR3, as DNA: TGTGCCAGCTCCCCTCGGACAGACACTGAAGCTTTCTTT.